This T cell receptor beta chain was obtained from a study of T cells after yellow fever vaccination. The germline V gene has CDR1 SGDLS and CDR2 YYNGEE. The CDR3 totals 17 residues. In the case of this clonotype: Its specificity is not known. Germline and junction disagree at one end, which may indicate a read error.

TCRdb reprocessed the 5' RACE reads via MiXCR and lists one record per CDR3 protein. Found here are roughly 500,000 distinct CDR3 sequences, about 19% of them singletons; the top ten hold about 13%. Study observations and caveats: Highly abundant clonotypes carried over from the bulk population could end up in FACS-sorted repertoires as contaminants. Post-booster repertoires again held most primary-vaccination clones (approximately 96% CD4, approximately 90% CD8).

The V gene is TRBV9, the J gene TRBJ2-1; 10 nucleotides align to TRBD2. This receptor was identified in a young man who received the YFV17D yellow fever vaccine. The sequences come from PBMCs, collected 15 days after the yellow fever booster vaccination. CDR3 DNA sequence: TGTGCCAGCAGCGTTGCTAGCGGGGGTCTATCCTACAATGAGCAGCTCTTC. Translation: CASSVASGGLSYNEQLF.